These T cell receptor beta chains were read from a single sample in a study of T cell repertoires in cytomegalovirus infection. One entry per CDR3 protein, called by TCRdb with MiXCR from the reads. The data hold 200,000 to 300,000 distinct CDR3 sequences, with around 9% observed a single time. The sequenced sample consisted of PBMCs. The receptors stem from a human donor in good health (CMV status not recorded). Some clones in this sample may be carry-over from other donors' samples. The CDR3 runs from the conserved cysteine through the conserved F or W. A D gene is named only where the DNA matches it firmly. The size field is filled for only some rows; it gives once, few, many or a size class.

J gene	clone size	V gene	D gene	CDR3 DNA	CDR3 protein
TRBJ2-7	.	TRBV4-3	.	TGCGCCAGCAGCCAAGGGTCAGGGGTTTACGAGCAGTACTTC	CASSQGSGVYEQYF
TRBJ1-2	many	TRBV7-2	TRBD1	TGTGCCAGCAGCCGAGACGGGACAGAACTCGGCTACACCTTC	CASSRDGTELGYTF
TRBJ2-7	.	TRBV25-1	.	TGTGCCAGCAGTGGGGGAGGAGGGGGAGGGCCCTTCGAGCAGTACTTC	CASSGGGGGGPFEQYF
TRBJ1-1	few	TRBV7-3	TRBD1	TGTGCCAGCAGCTTACAGGGGGCGTCGGATACTGAAGCTTTCTTT	CASSLQGASDTEAFF
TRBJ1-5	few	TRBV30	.	TGTGCCTGGAGTTACTCTCGTAGCAATCAGCCCCAGCATTTT	CAWSYSRSNQPQHF
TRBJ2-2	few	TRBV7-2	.	TGTGCCAGCATGACTCTTGGGGGCACCGGGGAGCTGTTTTTT	CASMTLGGTGELFF
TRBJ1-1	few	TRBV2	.	TGTGCCAGCTCACGGACGGAAAATATGAACACTGAAGCTTTCTTT	CASSRTENMNTEAFF
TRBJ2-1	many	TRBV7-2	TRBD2	TGTGCCAGCAGCTTACCTAGCGGGGCCTACAATGAGCAGTTCTTC	CASSLPSGAYNEQFF
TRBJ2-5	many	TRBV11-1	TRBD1	TGTGCCAGCAGCAGCCAATTCCGCCGGGACAGCCAAGAGACCCAGTACTTC	CASSSQFRRDSQETQYF
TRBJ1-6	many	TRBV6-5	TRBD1	TGTGCCAGCAGAGGGACAGGCTATAATTCACCCCTCCACTTT	CASRGTGYNSPLHF
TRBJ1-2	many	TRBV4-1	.	TGCGCCAGCAGCCAATCGACAGAAAACTATGGCTACACCTTC	CASSQSTENYGYTF
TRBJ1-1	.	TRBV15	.	TGTGCCACCAGCAGAGCCGTAGGGGCCAGGGCGAACACTGAAGCTTTCTTT	CATSRAVGARANTEAFF
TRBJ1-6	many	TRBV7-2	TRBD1	TGTGCCAGCAGCTCCGGACAGGCCAATTCACCCCTCCACTTT	CASSSGQANSPLHF
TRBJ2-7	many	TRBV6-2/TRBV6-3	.	TGTGCCAGCAGTTCCTCAGGCGGGGTTAGCGCCTACGAGCAGTACTTC	CASSSSGGVSAYEQYF
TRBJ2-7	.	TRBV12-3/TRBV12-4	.	TGTGCCAGCAGCTCTGGCAACATGTACGAGCAGTACTTC	CASSSGNMYEQYF
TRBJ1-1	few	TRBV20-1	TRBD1	TGCAGTGCTAGAGAAGGACAGGGTGTGGGGAACACTGAAGCTTTCTTT	CSAREGQGVGNTEAFF
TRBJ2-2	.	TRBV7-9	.	TGTGCCAGCCGCCTTGAACTTGCAACCGGGGAGCTGTTTTTT	CASRLELATGELFF
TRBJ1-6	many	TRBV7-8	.	TGTGCCAGCAGCCCACGTGACAGAATTAATTCACCCCTCCACTTT	CASSPRDRINSPLHF
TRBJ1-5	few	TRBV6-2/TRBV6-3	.	TGTGCCAGCAGTTCAGCAGGGGTTAGCAATCAGCCCCAGCATTTT	CASSSAGVSNQPQHF
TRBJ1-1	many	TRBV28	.	TGTGCCAGCCGGGGCAAACCCGAAGCTTTCTTT	CASRGKPEAFF
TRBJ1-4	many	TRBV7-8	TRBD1	TGTGCCAGCAGCTTTGGGACAGGGGGGGATGAAAAACTGTTTTTT	CASSFGTGGDEKLFF
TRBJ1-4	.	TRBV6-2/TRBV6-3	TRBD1	TGTGCCAGCAACGACCCCGGGACAGCGAGGGAAAAACTGTTTTTT	CASNDPGTAREKLFF
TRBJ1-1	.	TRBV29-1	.	TGCAGCGTTGTCGGCAATTCAAACACTGAAGCTTTCTTT	CSVVGNSNTEAFF
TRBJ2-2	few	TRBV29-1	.	TGCAGCGTTGCGCCCGGGGTTGTGCACACCGGGGAGCTGTTTTTT	CSVAPGVVHTGELFF
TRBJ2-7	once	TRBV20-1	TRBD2	TGCAGTGCTAGATTAGCGGGAGAAGGGGAGCAGTACTTC	CSARLAGEGEQYF
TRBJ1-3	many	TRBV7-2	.	TGTGCCAGCAGAACCCAAGGAAACACCATATATTTT	CASRTQGNTIYF
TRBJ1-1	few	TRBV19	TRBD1	TGTGCCAGTAGCCCTCGCGGGACAGGGGGATTCACTGAAGCTTTCTTT	CASSPRGTGGFTEAFF
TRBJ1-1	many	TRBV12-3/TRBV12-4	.	TGTGCCAGCAGTAACAGGGTTGCGGCGAACACTGAAGCTTTCTTT	CASSNRVAANTEAFF
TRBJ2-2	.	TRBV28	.	TGTGCCAGCAGTGCCCTGGACGGTTACACCGGGGAGCTGTTTTTT	CASSALDGYTGELFF
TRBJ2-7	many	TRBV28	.	TGTGCCAGCAGTTTTACGCCCTCCTACGAGCAGTACTTC	CASSFTPSYEQYF
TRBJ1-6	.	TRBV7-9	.	TGTGCCAGCATCCTTTTGGGGGGGAGTACCCTCCACTTT	CASILLGGSTLHF
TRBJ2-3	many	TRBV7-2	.	TGTGCCACCAGCGGGGGACAGACCCACACAGATACGCAGTATTTT	CATSGGQTHTDTQYF
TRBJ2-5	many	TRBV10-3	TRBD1	TGTGCCATCAGTCCGGGACAGGGGCGTGAGACCCAGTACTTC	CAISPGQGRETQYF
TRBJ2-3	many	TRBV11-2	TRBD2	TGTGCCAGCAGCTTCACCACTAGCGGGGGGGCAGATACGCAGTATTTT	CASSFTTSGGADTQYF